The 3 T cell receptor beta chains in this list originate from one sample, sequenced in a study of CD8 T cells in ankylosing spondylitis. Notes on the study in general: Typical of ankylosing spondylitis blood, it appeared, was a TCR beta motif of several highly homologous variants.

MiXCR, applied by TCRdb to the 5' RACE reads, yields one record per CDR3 protein. In the table there are approximately 550,000 distinct CDR3 sequences, roughly 13% of which are singletons. What these receptors recognize is not known. Source material: blood, either unsorted or a sorted T cell fraction (not recorded which). The receptor source for this set is a male donor with ankylosing spondylitis.

There are a few counts of this clonotype. DNA of the CDR3: TGCGCCAGCAGCTTGTCCCCTAAAGGCAATCAGCCCCAGCATTTT. It codes for CASSLSPKGNQPQHF. The genes are TRBV5-1 and TRBJ1-5; D is unresolved. CDR1 and CDR2 (germline): SGHRS, YFSETQ. The CDR3 consists of 15 residues. V gave up 1 base and J gave up 2 bases, with 10 bases separating them.

This chain joins TRBV3-1 and TRBJ2-1, with 9 bases matching TRBD2. V shed 5 bases and J 7 bases; nucleotides not matched to a gene: 9. The CDR3 loop spans 15 amino acids. Germline-derived CDR1 and CDR2 are LGHDT and YNNKEL (reference sequence). The CDR3 nucleotides read TGTGCCAGCAGCATTCCGGGACTAGCAGAAAATGAGCAGTTCTTC. This encodes CASSIPGLAENEQFF.

There are many counts of this clonotype. V usage is TRBV15 and J usage is TRBJ2-7, with D unclear. There are 12 residues in the CDR3. Trimming removed 0 bases from V and 5 bases from J, with 5 bases in between. Looked up from germline, CDR1 is LNHNV and CDR2 is YYDKDF (reference sequence). CDR3 coding DNA: TGTGCCACCAGCAGAGATCGTCACGAGCAGTACGTC. This gives the protein CATSRDRHEQYV.